This is a list of T cell receptor beta chains from one sample in a study of cytomegalovirus exposure and HLA in healthy donors. Only in-frame clones appear in the TCRdb table, and some are missing; sequencing was by immunoSEQ multiplex PCR. Of 100,000 to 150,000 clones in the sample, around 83% were seen once. Material: PBMCs. These receptors came from a girl aged 2 to 9 in good health and CMV-seronegative. CDR3s include the opening cysteine and the closing phenylalanine or tryptophan.

j_call: TRBJ2-7; v_call: TRBV27; cdr3_aa: CASSLSGQHYEQYF
j_call: TRBJ1-1; v_call: TRBV30; cdr3_aa: CAWRQPNTEAFF
j_call: TRBJ2-3; v_call: TRBV6-6; cdr3_aa: CASSFGTSGADTQYF
j_call: TRBJ2-3; v_call: TRBV7-9; cdr3_aa: CASSLGLAGDTDTQYF
j_call: TRBJ2-5; v_call: TRBV27; cdr3_aa: CAGSLQGTPGTQYF
j_call: TRBJ2-7; v_call: TRBV11-3; cdr3_aa: CASSAHGQGYEQYF
j_call: TRBJ1-1; v_call: TRBV20-1; cdr3_aa: CSATPGAGAFF
j_call: TRBJ2-3; v_call: TRBV7-9; cdr3_aa: CATTSGKGTDTQYF
j_call: TRBJ2-5; v_call: TRBV2; cdr3_aa: CASSLAGIQETQYF
j_call: TRBJ1-1; v_call: TRBV19; cdr3_aa: CASTRGWTEAFF
j_call: TRBJ2-3; v_call: TRBV7-7; cdr3_aa: CASSLAATDTQYF
j_call: TRBJ2-7; v_call: TRBV15; cdr3_aa: CATSRGLAGEEQYF
j_call: TRBJ1-1; v_call: TRBV27; cdr3_aa: CASRRGTAREAFF
j_call: TRBJ2-7; v_call: TRBV4-1; cdr3_aa: CASSQDWDSRYEQYF
j_call: TRBJ2-1; v_call: TRBV9; cdr3_aa: CASSQTTYNEQFF
j_call: TRBJ2-7; v_call: TRBV7-8; cdr3_aa: CASSYALSGSSYEQYF
j_call: TRBJ2-1; v_call: TRBV9; cdr3_aa: CASSVWDSRYNEQFF
j_call: TRBJ1-1; v_call: TRBV6-5; cdr3_aa: CASSYGAGNTEAFF
j_call: TRBJ1-2; v_call: TRBV5-4; cdr3_aa: CASSLAGQGNYGYTF
j_call: TRBJ2-3; v_call: TRBV6-5; cdr3_aa: CASNIGAGATDTQYF
j_call: TRBJ2-7; v_call: TRBV19; cdr3_aa: CASGAGVDYEQYF
j_call: TRBJ1-2; v_call: TRBV28; cdr3_aa: CATGQGNYGYTF
j_call: TRBJ1-1; v_call: TRBV4-1; cdr3_aa: CASSQEPRTEAFF
j_call: TRBJ2-7; v_call: TRBV2; cdr3_aa: CASSERSGVSYEQYF
j_call: TRBJ2-1; v_call: TRBV5-4; cdr3_aa: CASSYGTSGRAGNEQFF
j_call: TRBJ2-2; v_call: TRBV10-1; cdr3_aa: CASSASSGRAGELFF
j_call: TRBJ1-2; v_call: TRBV6-5; cdr3_aa: CASSYSIGIGVNGYTF
j_call: TRBJ2-5; v_call: TRBV18; cdr3_aa: CASSPVVTVQETQYF
j_call: TRBJ2-3; v_call: TRBV6-5; cdr3_aa: CASSYRGPDFTDTQYF
j_call: NA; v_call: TRBV6-1; cdr3_aa: CASSENGSGPYEQYF
j_call: TRBJ2-5; v_call: TRBV27; cdr3_aa: CASRRSTGLETQYF
j_call: TRBJ2-1; v_call: TRBV7-2; cdr3_aa: CASSYAFQRGLYNEQFF
j_call: TRBJ1-5; v_call: TRBV5-8; cdr3_aa: CASSLQGQGVRNQPQHF
j_call: TRBJ1-4; v_call: TRBV5-1; cdr3_aa: CASRPAQVDEKLFF
j_call: TRBJ2-5; v_call: TRBV2; cdr3_aa: CASRDPSGETQYF
j_call: TRBJ1-1; v_call: TRBV5-1; cdr3_aa: CASSSPPLNTEAFF
j_call: TRBJ2-7; v_call: TRBV30; cdr3_aa: CAWSGLAGLSYEQYF
j_call: TRBJ2-1; v_call: TRBV30; cdr3_aa: CAWSSGSNQFF
j_call: NA; v_call: TRBV2; cdr3_aa: CASKPDRGLNEQYF
j_call: TRBJ2-2; v_call: TRBV27; cdr3_aa: CASSLSGVGELFF
j_call: TRBJ2-1; v_call: TRBV6-6; cdr3_aa: CAIGGRAGVF
j_call: TRBJ2-7; v_call: TRBV5-1; cdr3_aa: CASSLVGSGTYEQYF
j_call: TRBJ1-5; v_call: TRBV19; cdr3_aa: CAAGSIDTLQPQHF
j_call: TRBJ1-1; v_call: TRBV5-4; cdr3_aa: CASSGRGLNTEAFF
j_call: TRBJ2-1; v_call: TRBV5-1; cdr3_aa: CASSLRTSGSRSYNEQFF